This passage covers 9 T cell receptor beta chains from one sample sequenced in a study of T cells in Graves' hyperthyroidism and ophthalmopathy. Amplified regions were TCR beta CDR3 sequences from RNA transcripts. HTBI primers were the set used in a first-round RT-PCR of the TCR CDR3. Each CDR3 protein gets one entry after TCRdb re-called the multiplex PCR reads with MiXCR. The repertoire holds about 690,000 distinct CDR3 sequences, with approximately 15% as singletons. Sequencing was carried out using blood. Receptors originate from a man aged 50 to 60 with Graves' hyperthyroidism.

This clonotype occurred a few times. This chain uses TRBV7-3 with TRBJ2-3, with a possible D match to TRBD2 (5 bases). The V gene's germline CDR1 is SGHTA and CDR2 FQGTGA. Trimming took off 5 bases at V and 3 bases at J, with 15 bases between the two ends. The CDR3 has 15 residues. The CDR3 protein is CASSHPGGETDTQYF. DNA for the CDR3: TGTGCCAGCAGCCACCCAGGAGGTGAAACAGATACGCAGTATTTT.

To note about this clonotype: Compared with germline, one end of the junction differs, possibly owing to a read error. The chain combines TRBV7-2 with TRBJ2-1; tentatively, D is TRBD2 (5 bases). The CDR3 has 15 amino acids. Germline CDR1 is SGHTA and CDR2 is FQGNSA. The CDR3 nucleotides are TGTGGCAGCAGCTTAACCCGGGACTCCTACAATGAGCAGTTCTTC. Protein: CGSSLTRDSYNEQFF. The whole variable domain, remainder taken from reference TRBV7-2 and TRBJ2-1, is GAGVSQSPSNKVTEKGKDVELRCDPISGHTALYWYRQSLGQGLEFLIYFQGNSAPDKSGLPSDRFSAERTGGSVSTLTIQRTQQEDSAVYLCGSSLTRDSYNEQFFGPGTRLTVL.

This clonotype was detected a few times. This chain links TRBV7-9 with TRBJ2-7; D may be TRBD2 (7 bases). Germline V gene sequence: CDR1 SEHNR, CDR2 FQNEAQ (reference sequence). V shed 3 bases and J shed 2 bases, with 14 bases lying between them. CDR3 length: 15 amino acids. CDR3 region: CASSFLGGGTYEQYF. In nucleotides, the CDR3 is TGTGCCAGCAGCTTTTTGGGAGGGGGTACCTACGAGCAGTACTTC. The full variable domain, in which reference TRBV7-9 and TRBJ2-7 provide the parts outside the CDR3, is DTGVSQNPRHKITKRGQNVTFRCDPISEHNRLYWYRQTLGQGPEFLTYFQNEAQLEKSRLLSDRFSAERPKGSFSTLEIQRTEQGDSAMYLCASSFLGGGTYEQYFGPGTRLTVT.

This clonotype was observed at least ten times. CDR3 DNA: TGCGCCAGCAGCTTGGCGACAGGGCCCGGGGAGCTGTTTTTT. The encoded protein is CASSLATGPGELFF. The gene calls are TRBV5-1 and TRBJ2-2; TRBD1 matches 7 bases. V trimming: 0 bases; J trimming: 6 bases; junction bases outside the gene matches: 2. The CDR3 covers 14 residues. Per germline, CDR1 SGHRS and CDR2 YFSETQ.

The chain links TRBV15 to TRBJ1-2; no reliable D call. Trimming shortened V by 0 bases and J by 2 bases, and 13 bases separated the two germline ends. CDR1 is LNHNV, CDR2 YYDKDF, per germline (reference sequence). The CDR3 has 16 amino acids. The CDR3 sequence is CATSRDIGTLNYGYTF. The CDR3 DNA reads TGTGCCACCAGCAGAGATATTGGCACCCTAAACTATGGCTACACCTTC. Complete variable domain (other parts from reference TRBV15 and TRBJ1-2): DAMVIQNPRYQVTQFGKPVTLSCSQTLNHNVMYWYQQKSSQAPKLLFHYYDKDFNNEADTPDNFQSRRPNTSFCFLDIRSPGLGDTAMYLCATSRDIGTLNYGYTFGSGTRLTVV.

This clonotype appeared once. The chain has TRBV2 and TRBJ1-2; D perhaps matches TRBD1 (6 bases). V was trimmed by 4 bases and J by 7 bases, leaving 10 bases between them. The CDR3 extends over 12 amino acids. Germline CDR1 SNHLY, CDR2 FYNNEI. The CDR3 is CASSGQTGGYTF. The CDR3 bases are TGTGCCAGCAGTGGACAGACAGGTGGCTACACCTTC.

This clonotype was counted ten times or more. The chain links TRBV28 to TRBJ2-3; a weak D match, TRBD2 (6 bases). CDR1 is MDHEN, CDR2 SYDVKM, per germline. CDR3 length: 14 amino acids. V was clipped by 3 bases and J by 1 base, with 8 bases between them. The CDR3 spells CASSLASGTDTQYF. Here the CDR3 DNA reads TGTGCCAGCAGTTTGGCTAGCGGCACAGATACGCAGTATTTT.

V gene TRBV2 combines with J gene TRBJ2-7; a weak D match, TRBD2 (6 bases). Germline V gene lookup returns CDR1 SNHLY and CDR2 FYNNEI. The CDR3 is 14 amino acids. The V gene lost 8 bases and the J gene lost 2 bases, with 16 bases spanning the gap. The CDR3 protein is CASLTRGTAYEQYF. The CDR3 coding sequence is TGTGCCAGCCTTACCCGGGGGACCGCCTACGAGCAGTACTTC.

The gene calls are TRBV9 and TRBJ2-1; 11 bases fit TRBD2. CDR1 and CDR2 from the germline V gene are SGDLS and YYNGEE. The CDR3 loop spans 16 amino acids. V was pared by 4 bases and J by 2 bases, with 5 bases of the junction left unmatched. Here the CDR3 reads CASSFLSGRAYNEQFF. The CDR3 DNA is TGTGCCAGCAGCTTTCTTAGCGGGAGGGCCTACAATGAGCAGTTCTTC.